These 2 T cell receptor beta chains originate from one sample sequenced in a study of cytomegalovirus exposure and HLA in healthy donors. The primer mix had 60 Vbeta and 13 Jbeta primers. Assay: immunoSEQ multiplex PCR; the TCRdb copy retains only in-frame clones and omits some. The sample records 100,000 to 150,000 clones, over 80% being singletons. The sample was PBMCs. Receptor source: a young man in good health and CMV-seropositive.

This chain uses TRBV27 with TRBJ1-1; D gene unclear. The CDR3 spans 15 residues. Looked up from germline, CDR1 is MNHEY and CDR2 is SMNVEV (reference sequence). The V gene lost 4 bases and the J gene lost 0 bases, with 12 bases spanning the gap. The CDR3 here is CASSSSQFMNTEAFF. CDR3 DNA: TGTGCCAGCAGTTCCTCCCAGTTCATGAACACTGAAGCTTTCTTT.

The chain carries TRBV6-1 and TRBJ1-1; D is unresolved. Trimming left V 6 bases short and J 14 bases short, with 16 bases between. From germline, CDR1 is MNHNS and CDR2 SASEGT. The CDR3 extends over 11 amino acids. CDR3 residues: CASSPGREGFF. The CDR3 DNA is TGTGCCAGCAGCCCCGGGCGGGAAGGATTCTTT.